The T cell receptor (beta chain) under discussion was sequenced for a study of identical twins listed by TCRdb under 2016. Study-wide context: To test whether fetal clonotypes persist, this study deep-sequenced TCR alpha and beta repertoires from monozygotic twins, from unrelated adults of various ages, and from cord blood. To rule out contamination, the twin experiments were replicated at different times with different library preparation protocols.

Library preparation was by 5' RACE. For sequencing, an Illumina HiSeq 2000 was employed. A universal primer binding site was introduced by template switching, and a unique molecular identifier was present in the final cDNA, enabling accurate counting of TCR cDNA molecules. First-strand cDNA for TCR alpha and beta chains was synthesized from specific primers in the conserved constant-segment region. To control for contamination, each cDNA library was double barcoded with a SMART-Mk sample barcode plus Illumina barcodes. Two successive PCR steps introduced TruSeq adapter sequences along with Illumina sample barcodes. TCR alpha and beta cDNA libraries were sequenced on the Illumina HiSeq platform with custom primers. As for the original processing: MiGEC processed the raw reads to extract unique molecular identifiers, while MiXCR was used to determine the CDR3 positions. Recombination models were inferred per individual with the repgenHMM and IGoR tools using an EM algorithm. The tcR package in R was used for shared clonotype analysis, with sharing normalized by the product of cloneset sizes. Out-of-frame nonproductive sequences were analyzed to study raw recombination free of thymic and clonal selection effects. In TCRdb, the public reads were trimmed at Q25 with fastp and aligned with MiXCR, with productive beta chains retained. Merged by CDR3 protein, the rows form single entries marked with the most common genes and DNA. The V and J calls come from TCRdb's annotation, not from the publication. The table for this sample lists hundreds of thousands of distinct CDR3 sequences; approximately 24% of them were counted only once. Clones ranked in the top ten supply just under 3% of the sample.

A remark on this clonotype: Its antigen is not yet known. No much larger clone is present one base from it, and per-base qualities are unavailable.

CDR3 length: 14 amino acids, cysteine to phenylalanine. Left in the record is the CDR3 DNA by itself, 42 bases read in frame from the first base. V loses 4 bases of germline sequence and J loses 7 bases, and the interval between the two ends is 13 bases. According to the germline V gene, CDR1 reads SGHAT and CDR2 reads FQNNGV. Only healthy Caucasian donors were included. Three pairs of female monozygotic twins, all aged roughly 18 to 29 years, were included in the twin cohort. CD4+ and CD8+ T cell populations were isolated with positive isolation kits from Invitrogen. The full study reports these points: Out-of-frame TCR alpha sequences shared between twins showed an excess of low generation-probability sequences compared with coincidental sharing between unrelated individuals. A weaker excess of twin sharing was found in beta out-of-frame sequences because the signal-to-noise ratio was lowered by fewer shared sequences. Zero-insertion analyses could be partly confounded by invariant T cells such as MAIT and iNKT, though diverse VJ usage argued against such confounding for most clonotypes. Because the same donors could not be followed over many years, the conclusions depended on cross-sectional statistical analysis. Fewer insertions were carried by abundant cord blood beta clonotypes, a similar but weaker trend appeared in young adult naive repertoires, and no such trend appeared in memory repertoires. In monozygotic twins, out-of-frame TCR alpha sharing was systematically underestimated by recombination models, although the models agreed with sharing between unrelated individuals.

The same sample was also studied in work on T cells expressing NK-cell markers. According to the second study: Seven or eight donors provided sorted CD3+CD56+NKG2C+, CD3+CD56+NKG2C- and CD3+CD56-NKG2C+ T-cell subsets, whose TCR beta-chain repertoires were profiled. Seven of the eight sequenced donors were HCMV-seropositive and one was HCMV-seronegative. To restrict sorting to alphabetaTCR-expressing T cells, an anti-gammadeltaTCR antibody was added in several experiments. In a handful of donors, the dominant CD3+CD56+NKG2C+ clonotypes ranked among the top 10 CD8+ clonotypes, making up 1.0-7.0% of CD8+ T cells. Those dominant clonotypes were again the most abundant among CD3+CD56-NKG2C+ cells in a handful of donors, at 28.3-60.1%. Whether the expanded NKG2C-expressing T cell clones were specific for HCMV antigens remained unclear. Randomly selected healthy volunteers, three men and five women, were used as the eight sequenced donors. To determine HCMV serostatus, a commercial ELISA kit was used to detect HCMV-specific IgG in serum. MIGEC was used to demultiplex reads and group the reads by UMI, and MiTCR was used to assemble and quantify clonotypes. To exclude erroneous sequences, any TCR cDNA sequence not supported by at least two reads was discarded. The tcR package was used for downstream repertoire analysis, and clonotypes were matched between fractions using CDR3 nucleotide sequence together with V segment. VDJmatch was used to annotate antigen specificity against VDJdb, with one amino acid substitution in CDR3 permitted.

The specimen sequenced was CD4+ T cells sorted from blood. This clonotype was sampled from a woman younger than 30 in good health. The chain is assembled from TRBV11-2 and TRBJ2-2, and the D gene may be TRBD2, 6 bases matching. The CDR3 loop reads CASSYGGFGGELFF. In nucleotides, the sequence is TGTGCCAGCAGCTATGGAGGGTTTGGCGGGGAGCTGTTTTTT.